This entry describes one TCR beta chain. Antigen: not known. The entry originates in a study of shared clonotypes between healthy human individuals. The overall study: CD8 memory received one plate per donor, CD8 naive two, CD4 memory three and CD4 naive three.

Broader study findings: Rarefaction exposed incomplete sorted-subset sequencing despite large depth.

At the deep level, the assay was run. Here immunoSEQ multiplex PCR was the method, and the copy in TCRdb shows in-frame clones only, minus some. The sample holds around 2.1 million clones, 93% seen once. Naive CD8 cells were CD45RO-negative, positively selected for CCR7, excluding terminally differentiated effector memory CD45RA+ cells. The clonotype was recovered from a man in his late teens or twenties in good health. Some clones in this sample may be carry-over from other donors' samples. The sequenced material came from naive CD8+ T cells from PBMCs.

CDR3 amino acids: CASSLDLFAKNIQYF. CDR3 coding DNA: TGCGCCAGCAGCTTGGATCTATTTGCCAAAAACATTCAGTACTTC. This chain connects TRBV5-1 to TRBJ2-4; no clear D. Looked up from germline, CDR1 is SGHRS and CDR2 is YFSETQ. This CDR3 comprises 15 residues. V gave up 0 bases and J gave up 1 base, with 8 bases separating them.